What follows is one T cell receptor beta chain and its context. This clone was counted between two and nine times. Its antigen is not yet known. Base-call qualities are not available, and no considerably larger clone is one nucleotide away. Interpreted using the paper, the time point label stands for: tumor resected at nephrectomy. The sample's treatment or condition label is to be understood as: treatment-naive control, cytoreductive nephrectomy. Control tumors came from treatment-naive renal cell carcinoma patients who underwent cytoreductive nephrectomy without prior radiation. Renal cell carcinoma with clear cell pathology was present in all patients. The control tumors used for TCR sequencing were from several females and more than 10 males, were resected between 2011 and 2014, and had a median patient age of roughly 58 years (range about 40 to 85). Tumors were mechanically dissociated, digested with collagenase/hyaluronidase at 37 °C, processed in gentleMACS C tubes, and stored in liquid nitrogen. The QIAamp DNA Blood Mini Kit (Qiagen) was used to prepare genomic DNA for TCR sequencing. The analyses included only samples that passed all quality control checks.

The sample belongs to a study of radiation and T cells in renal cell carcinoma (dated by TCRdb to 2018 to 2021). Study-wide context: A total of around 53 samples underwent TCR beta sequencing, made up of roughly 26 tumors and some 27 peripheral blood samples. Across all 50 or so samples, several million unique CDR3 nucleotide sequences encoding 2,658,974 unique CDR3 amino acid sequences were identified. What the work shows at the level of the full study, not this receptor alone: Irradiated tumors showed higher TCR clonality than controls, with the top 100 clonotypes averaging about 50% of the repertoire versus 43% in nephrectomy-only tumors. Only small tumor regions of about 1 g were available, so intratumoral heterogeneity was not captured. Effects of radiation dose or scheduling on the TCR repertoire could not be addressed with the single-armed trial design. A greater number of dominant CDR3 motifs was detected in irradiated tumors than in control tumors, and a larger share of the repertoire was occupied by these motifs in irradiated tumors than in control tumors.

V gives up 5 bases and J gives up 4 bases, and the segment between their germline ends measures 12 bases. The CDR3 has 13 amino acids, counting the end cysteine and phenylalanine. The sequence is cut down to CDR3 DNA, 39 bases in frame from base 1. Via the germline V gene (reference sequence), CDR1 is LNHDA and CDR2 SQIVND. Following the manufacturer's recommendations, the immunoSEQ kit was used to generate TCR beta libraries from genomic DNA. Library preparation used a first multiplex PCR with proprietary primers, then a second PCR adding unique barcodes, with bead cleanups after each round. A kit-provided positive control reaction and a negative control reaction were included in every sample batch. The final libraries underwent checking on an Agilent 4200 TapeStation D1000 ScreenTape, volumetric pooling, and quantification by qPCR. Sequencing ran on an Illumina NextSeq500 with a MidOutput 150-cycle cartridge, using 156 Read1 and 15 Index1 cycles with kit custom primers. The pooled library was loaded at roughly 1 pM with approximately 18% PhiX control spiked in. The original methods were these. The vendor-processed data were analyzed in R, and a clonotype was defined as all T cells that share the same CDR3 nucleotide sequence. For clone abundance analyses, frequencies were normalized to the 10,000 most abundant clones in each sample. Public T cell clones, which averaged fewer than five per sample, were excluded before analysis. ImmunoMap was used for dominant motif analysis with the PAM10 matrix, a gap penalty of 30, and a homology threshold of 0.3, and any motif reaching a cumulative frequency of at least 0.01 was considered dominant. Here the immuneACCESS table is served through TCRdb, limited to in-frame sequences with V and J called. Missing clones are a known gap in these copies; in checked studies unresolved V genes cover under half, and the rest lacks a known reason. Clone size and the V and J calls come from that table; the DNA yielded D and trimming. The sample records approximately 14,000 clones, approximately 50% of which are singletons. The ten largest account for over 10% of the sample.

This receptor was obtained from a man in his fifties or sixties with renal cell carcinoma. Recombination joined TRBV19 with TRBJ2-7; no D gene can be assigned with confidence. The sequences come from tumor tissue, collected from a patient whose treatment was nephrectomy without radiotherapy. For the CDR3, the sequence is CASSFSLGYEQYF. The bases are TGTGCCAGTAGTTTCTCATTGGGGTACGAGCAGTACTTC.